These 8 T cell receptor beta chains were sequenced from one sample in a study of CD8+CD57+ T cells in acquired aplastic anemia. Sequenced patients had shown CD8+CD57+ cell expansion by flow cytometry. For CDR3 and TCR beta VDJ profiling, genomic DNA was the template used. TCRdb itself ran the reads through MiXCR, one entry per CDR3 protein. The repertoire holds around 430,000 distinct CDR3 sequences, with around 30% as singletons. The source material was sorted CD4+, CD8+, or CD8+CD57+ T cells (not recorded which) from PBMCs. These TCRs come from a human donor with aplastic anemia.

This clonotype was counted ten times or more. The chain recombines TRBV19 with TRBJ1-5; D gene unclear. The germline gives CDR1 LNHDA, CDR2 SQIVND (reference sequence). This CDR3 is built from 14 residues. The V end was cut by 1 base, the J end by 5 bases, with 9 bases between. The CDR3 coding sequence is TGTGCCAGTAGTATAGGAACAGAGGATCAGCCCCAGCATTTT. Encoded protein: CASSIGTEDQPQHF.

The chain recombines TRBV6-1 with TRBJ2-7; 8 bases are a match to TRBD1. J gave up 7 bases and V 3 bases, and 11 bases lay outside the gene matches. CDR3 length: 15 residues. The germline CDR1 and CDR2 sequences are MNHNS and SASEGT. CDR3 sequence: CASSDRGPIFQEQYF. The CDR3 DNA reads as TGTGCCAGCAGTGACAGGGGGCCAATCTTCCAAGAGCAGTACTTC.

The table lists this clonotype with a few counts. This chain connects TRBV10-3 to TRBJ1-2, with 7 positions matching TRBD1. V gave up 10 bases and J gave up 4 bases; unmatched junction bases: 21. The CDR3 consists of 17 residues. Germline CDR1 reads ENHRY; CDR2 reads SYGVKD. The CDR3 reads CASTTKPPGQRIYGYTF. The CDR3 DNA follows: TGTGCCAGCACCACTAAACCACCGGGACAGAGGATCTATGGCTACACCTTC.

This clonotype turned up a few times. CDR3 sequence (DNA): TGTGCCAGCAGGGGACCTAACTATGGCTACACCTTC. It specifies CASRGPNYGYTF. The J gene is TRBJ1-2, the V gene TRBV6-2 or TRBV6-3, with D possibly matching TRBD1 (5 bases). Germline V gene data show CDR1 as MNHEY and CDR2 as SVGEGT. The CDR3 contains 12 residues. V was cut by 6 bases and J by 0 bases, with 5 bases left in between.

This clonotype occurred a few times. The chain employs TRBV3-1 and TRBJ1-3; D is possibly TRBD1 (6 bases). Trimming removed 6 bases from V and 0 bases from J, with 9 bases in between. Per germline, CDR1 LGHDT and CDR2 YNNKEL (reference sequence). The CDR3 sequence is 14 residues long. CDR3 in amino acids: CASRPRGSGNTIYF. In DNA form, the CDR3 reads TGTGCCAGCAGGCCCAGGGGCTCTGGAAACACCATATATTTT.

This clonotype appeared a few times. The chain joins TRBV25-1 to TRBJ1-5, with TRBD1 as a possible D gene (6 bases). The V end lost 5 bases, the J end lost 0 bases, and 8 bases lay between the germline ends. Germline CDR1 and CDR2: MGHDK and SYGVNS. The CDR3 is 14 residues long. The CDR3 protein is CASSRTASNQPQHF. CDR3 nucleotide sequence: TGTGCCAGCAGTAGGACAGCTAGCAATCAGCCCCAGCATTTT.

CDR3 nucleotide sequence: TGCGCCAGCAGCCAAGTGGGACAGGGGGCCGATCAGCCCCAGCATTTT. Residues: CASSQVGQGADQPQHF. This chain uses TRBV4-3 with TRBJ1-5; TRBD1 agrees at 12 bases. Trimming at V came to 1 base and at J to 5 bases, leaving 3 bases not matched to a gene. The CDR3 extends over 16 amino acids. From germline, CDR1 is LGHNA and CDR2 YSLEER.

A note on this clonotype: A much larger clone differs from this one at a single base, so this may be a read error. This chain uses TRBV29-1 with TRBJ2-7; 7 nucleotides match TRBD1. Germline loops: CDR1 SQVTM, CDR2 ANQGSEA. This CDR3 has 14 amino acids. The DNA of the CDR3 is TGCGCCAGCAGCCAAGCAGGGGGTCGGAACGGGCAGTACTTC. Translated, it gives CASSQAGGRNGQYF.